This record concerns one T cell receptor (beta chain) sequence. Its antigen is still unknown. No per-base quality is available; no much larger clone lies one base away. This record belongs to a study of Ad26.COV2.S vaccination and SARS-CoV-2 variants (dated by TCRdb to about 2021). In terms of the full investigation: Donors in the vaccine arm were drawn from COV1001, a phase I-IIa trial of Ad26.COV2.S in healthy adults that was multicentre, randomized, double-blind and placebo-controlled. Ad26.COV2.S was administered intramuscularly at a dose of 5x10^10 or 1x10^11 viral particles, either as one shot or as two shots given 56 days apart. The specificity and breadth of SARS-CoV-2-reactive T cell receptors after Ad26.COV2.S vaccination were assessed by TCRbeta repertoire sequencing. A total of some 30 samples were included in the TCR-sequenced set, comprising some 20 Ad26.COV2.S vaccine recipients, 5 placebo recipients and 8 SARS-CoV-2 convalescent individuals. Participants in the trial were split at random into five groups of five each, receiving low-dose or high-dose Ad26.COV2.S once or twice, or else placebo on both occasions. Throughout the experiments and outcome assessment, investigators stayed blinded to trial group allocation.

What the authors observed across the whole study: Compared with placebo recipients, Ad26.COV2.S recipients showed higher spike-specific TCR breadth (P = 0.0014). According to the authors, total T cell responses may have been underestimated by the TCR breadth and depth analyses. After vaccination, spike-specific CD8+ and CD4+ T cell responses were reported to show substantial breadth. The study was not powered for comparison of responses between vaccine doses or regimens. Vaccine and placebo recipients had comparable non-spike TCR breadth, which fits with the vaccine containing only spike.

The sample's treatment or condition, from its label and the paper: around 19 received Ad26.COV2.S at low or high dose, single or two shots; about 5 received placebo; per-sample allocation not given. For vaccine and placebo recipients, the sequenced repertoires came from samples collected on day 63 after the first injection. In Cohort 1b, 20 to 25 adults aged 18-55 years were enrolled at a single site in Boston, USA, between 29 July and 7 August 2020. As a vaccine, Ad26.COV2.S was a replication-incompetent adenovirus type 26 vector that expressed a prefusion-stabilized SARS-CoV-2 spike protein derived from the original Wuhan strain. The immunoSEQ Assay was the method used to sequence TCRbeta CDR3 regions. After extraction, genomic DNA underwent amplification by bias-controlled multiplex PCR, followed by high-throughput sequencing. As for the authors' bioinformatics: To quantify the absolute abundance of each unique TCRbeta CDR3 region, sequences were collapsed and filtered. T cell fraction was estimated by normalizing TCRbeta template counts to usable DNA, with usable DNA measured through amplification of reference genes found in all nucleated cells. Repertoire TCRs were annotated as SARS-CoV-2-specific when V gene, CDR3 amino acid sequence and J gene were exactly matched to a known reactive TCR set. The reference SARS-CoV-2 TCR set was obtained from MIRA and was filtered for enrichment in COVID-19-positive ImmuneCODE repertoires, whereby public or cross-reactive TCRs were removed. Drawing on the MIRA antigens, annotated TCRs were analysed further at the level of specific ORF or position within ORF. Breadth was defined as annotated unique rearrangements over total unique productive rearrangements; depth was the summed frequency of those rearrangements. TCR breadth was compared between groups using two-sided Wilcoxon rank-sum tests. TCRdb obtained this table from immuneACCESS and retained in-frame rearrangements with V and J assigned. These tables miss some clones; where compared with another copy, unresolved V genes account for less than half of the shortfall, and the remainder is unexplained. V, J and clone size are taken as reported in that table, and D and trimming were inferred from the DNA itself. This sample is represented by approximately 500,000 clones; roughly 89% of them were singletons. 10% to 15% of the sample rests with the top ten.

The germline V gene supplies CDR1 KGHSH and CDR2 LQKENI. The CDR3 has 15 amino acids, counting the end cysteine and phenylalanine. The retained sequence is limited to the CDR3, 45 bases, with the frame set at the first base. The junction shows trimming of 1 base on V and 2 bases on J, plus 12 bases between the germline ends. This chain is built from TRBV18 and TRBJ2-7; tentative D gene TRBD1, with 5 bases matching. This TCR came from a person between 18 and 60 years old who received the Ad26.COV2.S COVID-19 vaccine or a placebo. This specimen was peripheral blood, taken in a trial of Ad26.COV2.S vaccine versus placebo. The DNA reads as follows: TGTGCCAGCTCACCACTCCAGGGTAGAGCCTACGAGCAGTACTTC. It codes for CASSPLQGRAYEQYF.